This T cell receptor (beta chain) appears in the sequencing data of a study of graft-versus-host responses after intestinal transplantation. Across the study: As for transplant type, recipients had multivisceral, liver-intestinal, or isolated intestinal grafts. Each recipient received anti-thymocyte globulin induction, then tacrolimus and steroids for approximately three years.

Note on this clone: Its antigen is currently unknown.

Trimming removed 5 bases at V and 8 bases at J, with 15 bases between. CDR1 is SEHNR, CDR2 FQNEAQ, per germline (reference sequence). The CDR3 has 13 amino acids. Study outcomes and limitations: Peak circulating GvH clone levels were associated with early post-transplant HvG declines. Detected in recipient marrow were GvH clones, some of which were first observed in ileum or blood.

Sequencing was performed with immunoSEQ multiplex PCR; in TCRdb, only in-frame clones are kept and a portion is missing. The sample has fewer than 150,000 clones, roughly 92% seen once; the top ten hold approximately 0.17%. Source: unstimulated CD4+ T cells sorted from spleen or lymph node cells, taken before intestinal transplant. V is TRBV7-9 and J is TRBJ1-1; possible D gene TRBD1, 5 bases. The receptor was derived from a human donor who received an intestinal transplant. The CDR3 loop reads CASSRISGSEAFF. The CDR3 DNA reads as TGTGCCAGCAGCCGAATCTCAGGGTCAGAAGCTTTCTTT. Using reference TRBV7-9 and TRBJ1-1 for the parts outside the CDR3, the full variable domain is DTGVSQNPRHKITKRGQNVTFRCDPISEHNRLYWYRQTLGQGPEFLTYFQNEAQLEKSRLLSDRFSAERPKGSFSTLEIQRTEQGDSAMYLCASSRISGSEAFFGQGTRLTVV.